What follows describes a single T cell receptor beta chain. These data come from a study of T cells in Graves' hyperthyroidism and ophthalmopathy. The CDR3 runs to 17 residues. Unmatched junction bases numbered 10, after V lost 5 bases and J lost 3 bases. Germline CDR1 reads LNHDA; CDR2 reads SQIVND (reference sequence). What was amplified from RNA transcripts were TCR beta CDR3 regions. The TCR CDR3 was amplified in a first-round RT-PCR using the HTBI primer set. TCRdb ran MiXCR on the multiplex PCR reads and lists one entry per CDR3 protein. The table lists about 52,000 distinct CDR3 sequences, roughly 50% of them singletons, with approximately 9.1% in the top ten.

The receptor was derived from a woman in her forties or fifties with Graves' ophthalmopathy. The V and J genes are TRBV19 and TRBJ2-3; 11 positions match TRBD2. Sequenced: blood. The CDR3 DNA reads TGTGCCAGTAGTCTTCGGGGACTAGCGGACAAGACAGATACGCAGTATTTT. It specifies CASSLRGLADKTDTQYF.